The rows below give T cell receptor beta chains drawn from one sample of a study of shared clonotypes between healthy human individuals. Sequenced by immunoSEQ multiplex PCR; TCRdb stores in-frame clones only, minus some. This table holds under 750,000 clones, approximately 72% found once. Sequencing was performed on memory CD4+ T cells sorted from blood. The receptors here all came from a woman between 25 and 40 years old in good health. CDR3s include the opening cysteine and the closing phenylalanine or tryptophan. The order of the fields is V gene, clone size, D gene, J gene, CDR3 DNA, CDR3 protein. D genes are given only for firm matches. The size field is filled for only some rows; it gives once, few, many or a size class.

V gene: TRBV27; clone size: .; D gene: TRBD1; J gene: TRBJ1-5; CDR3 DNA: TGTGCCAGCAGATCGACAGGGAGGAATCAGCCCCAGCATTTT; CDR3 protein: CASRSTGRNQPQHF
V gene: TRBV18; clone size: .; D gene: TRBD2; J gene: TRBJ2-5; CDR3 DNA: TGTGCCAGCTCACGCTTACAAGCGGGAGATGGAGAGACCCAGTACTTC; CDR3 protein: CASSRLQAGDGETQYF
V gene: TRBV2; clone size: .; D gene: .; J gene: TRBJ1-2; CDR3 DNA: TGTGCCAGCAACAACGACAGGAGTGTGTATCGTGGCTACACCTTC; CDR3 protein: CASNNDRSVYRGYTF
V gene: TRBV6-1; clone size: .; D gene: .; J gene: TRBJ2-5; CDR3 DNA: TGTGCCAGCAGTGGCGGTGGCGGGACCCAGTACTTC; CDR3 protein: CASSGGGGTQYF
V gene: TRBV7-9; clone size: .; D gene: .; J gene: TRBJ1-1; CDR3 DNA: TGTGCCAGCAGCTTCTCGGAAGGGTCGCGCCGTGAAGCTTTCTTT; CDR3 protein: CASSFSEGSRREAFF
V gene: TRBV5-1; clone size: .; D gene: .; J gene: TRBJ2-7; CDR3 DNA: TGCGCCAGCAGCTTGGGGTTTGCGGGGTCGGGCGAGCAGTACTTC; CDR3 protein: CASSLGFAGSGEQYF
V gene: TRBV5-5; clone size: .; D gene: .; J gene: TRBJ1-1; CDR3 DNA: TGTGCCAGCACCCCGGGCCGAGAAACTGAAGCTTTCTTT; CDR3 protein: CASTPGRETEAFF
V gene: TRBV14; clone size: .; D gene: .; J gene: TRBJ1-1; CDR3 DNA: TGTGCCAGCAGCCAACATTGGGGCAGCGCTGAAGCTTTCTTT; CDR3 protein: CASSQHWGSAEAFF
V gene: TRBV5-1; clone size: .; D gene: .; J gene: TRBJ2-1; CDR3 DNA: TGCGCCAGCAGCTTGGGGCTTGGGGGTGAGCAGTTCTTC; CDR3 protein: CASSLGLGGEQFF
V gene: TRBV5-6; clone size: .; D gene: .; J gene: TRBJ2-5; CDR3 DNA: TGTGCCAGCCAAGAGACCCAGTACTTC; CDR3 protein: CASQETQYF
V gene: TRBV29-1; clone size: .; D gene: .; J gene: TRBJ1-5; CDR3 DNA: TGCAGCGTTGCCGGGCCGGGGAGCAATCAGCCCCAGCATTTT; CDR3 protein: CSVAGPGSNQPQHF
V gene: TRBV5-5; clone size: .; D gene: TRBD1; J gene: TRBJ2-7; CDR3 DNA: TGTGCCAGCAGCTTGTTGGGACAGGGAGTCTACGAGCAGTACTTC; CDR3 protein: CASSLLGQGVYEQYF
V gene: TRBV5-4; clone size: .; D gene: TRBD2; J gene: TRBJ2-7; CDR3 DNA: TGTGCCAGCAGCTCCGGGACTAGCGGACCCTACGAGCAGTACTTC; CDR3 protein: CASSSGTSGPYEQYF
V gene: TRBV23-1; clone size: .; D gene: .; J gene: TRBJ1-5; CDR3 DNA: TGCGCCAGCAGGAGTCCTGATGACAATCAGCCCCAGCATTTT; CDR3 protein: CASRSPDDNQPQHF
V gene: TRBV28; clone size: .; D gene: TRBD1; J gene: TRBJ1-4; CDR3 DNA: TGTGCCAGCAGTCCTCGACAGGGTTGGAATGAAAAACTGTTTTTT; CDR3 protein: CASSPRQGWNEKLFF
V gene: TRBV28; clone size: .; D gene: .; J gene: TRBJ1-4; CDR3 DNA: TGTGCCAGCAGGGTTATTTTGGGCAATGAAAAACTGTTTTTT; CDR3 protein: CASRVILGNEKLFF
V gene: TRBV28; clone size: .; D gene: .; J gene: TRBJ2-7; CDR3 DNA: TGTGCCAGCAGTTTAGCAGGGGCCGAGCAGTACTTC; CDR3 protein: CASSLAGAEQYF
V gene: TRBV28; clone size: .; D gene: TRBD1; J gene: TRBJ2-1; CDR3 DNA: TGTGCCAGCAGACAACCGGGACAGGGCTATGAGCAGTTCTTC; CDR3 protein: CASRQPGQGYEQFF
V gene: TRBV28; clone size: many; D gene: TRBD1; J gene: TRBJ1-5; CDR3 DNA: TGTGCCAGCAGTCCGCCTCCGGGACAGGGGGCATGGTCCCAGCATTTT; CDR3 protein: CASSPPPGQGAWSQHF
V gene: TRBV7-9; clone size: .; D gene: TRBD2; J gene: TRBJ2-2; CDR3 DNA: TGTGCCAGCAGCTCAGGTCAGCGGGAAAGGGACACCGGGGAGCTGTTTTTT; CDR3 protein: CASSSGQRERDTGELFF
V gene: TRBV28; clone size: .; D gene: .; J gene: TRBJ1-1; CDR3 DNA: TGTGCCAGCAGTTTACCGGGGGCGCGGGCTTTCTTT; CDR3 protein: CASSLPGARAFF
V gene: TRBV28; clone size: few; D gene: TRBD2; J gene: TRBJ2-7; CDR3 DNA: TGTGCCAGCAGTCTACTAGCGATTACCTCCTACGAGCAGTACTTC; CDR3 protein: CASSLLAITSYEQYF
V gene: TRBV5-1; clone size: .; D gene: TRBD2; J gene: TRBJ2-3; CDR3 DNA: TGCGCCAGCAGCCCGACTAGCGGGGGATCAAACACAGATACGCAGTATTTT; CDR3 protein: CASSPTSGGSNTDTQYF
V gene: TRBV30; clone size: few; D gene: TRBD2; J gene: TRBJ2-1; CDR3 DNA: TGTGCCTGGAGGGCGGGAGGGCCCTCAAATGAGCAGTTCTTC; CDR3 protein: CAWRAGGPSNEQFF
V gene: TRBV7-9; clone size: many; D gene: .; J gene: TRBJ2-3; CDR3 DNA: TGTGCCAGTCCCCCGAGGGGGGGATGGGGCACAGATACGCAGTATTTT; CDR3 protein: CASPPRGGWGTDTQYF
V gene: TRBV14; clone size: .; D gene: .; J gene: TRBJ2-1; CDR3 DNA: TGTGCCAGCGGCTTAACGGCCAGAGCCTGGGAGCAGTTCTTC; CDR3 protein: CASGLTARAWEQFF
V gene: TRBV5-1; clone size: .; D gene: .; J gene: TRBJ2-5; CDR3 DNA: TGCGCCAGCAGCTTGTTTCCTCAAGAGACCCAGTACTTC; CDR3 protein: CASSLFPQETQYF
V gene: TRBV2; clone size: .; D gene: .; J gene: TRBJ1-2; CDR3 DNA: TGTGCCAGCAGTGACACGGAGGACTATGGCTACACCTTC; CDR3 protein: CASSDTEDYGYTF
V gene: TRBV27; clone size: .; D gene: TRBD2; J gene: TRBJ2-3; CDR3 DNA: TGTGCCAGCAGCACCACCGGGACTAGCGGGGGGGATACGCAGTATTTT; CDR3 protein: CASSTTGTSGGDTQYF
V gene: TRBV7-9; clone size: .; D gene: .; J gene: TRBJ2-2; CDR3 DNA: TGTGCCAGCAGCCCCGCCCGGACAGTTGTGACCGGGGAGCTGTTTTTT; CDR3 protein: CASSPARTVVTGELFF
V gene: TRBV7-2; clone size: .; D gene: .; J gene: TRBJ2-3; CDR3 DNA: TGTGCCAGCAGCTTAGTCGAAGGCTCTGCAGATACGCAGTATTTT; CDR3 protein: CASSLVEGSADTQYF
V gene: TRBV15; clone size: .; D gene: TRBD2; J gene: TRBJ2-3; CDR3 DNA: TGTGCCACCAGCAAGCCCGGGACTAGCGATACGCAGTATTTT; CDR3 protein: CATSKPGTSDTQYF
V gene: TRBV11-2; clone size: .; D gene: .; J gene: TRBJ1-4; CDR3 DNA: TGTGCCAGCAGCCCAACGACGACGGGGAAGGGTGAAAAACTGTTTTTT; CDR3 protein: CASSPTTTGKGEKLFF
V gene: TRBV11-2; clone size: .; D gene: TRBD2; J gene: TRBJ2-2; CDR3 DNA: TGTGCCAGCAGCCCCTCCCCAGCGGGAGTAAGCGGGGAGCTGTTTTTT; CDR3 protein: CASSPSPAGVSGELFF
V gene: TRBV7-2; clone size: .; D gene: .; J gene: TRBJ2-3; CDR3 DNA: TGTGCCAGCAGCTTTGGGCTTCCAAACACAGATACGCAGTATTTT; CDR3 protein: CASSFGLPNTDTQYF
V gene: TRBV7-2; clone size: .; D gene: TRBD1; J gene: TRBJ1-2; CDR3 DNA: TGTGCCAGCAGCTCCTCCAGGGGGCTGAACTATGGCTACACCTTC; CDR3 protein: CASSSSRGLNYGYTF
V gene: TRBV5-1; clone size: .; D gene: .; J gene: TRBJ2-7; CDR3 DNA: TGCGCCAGCAGCTTCTATCCGGGGACGGGGACCTACGAGCAGTACTTC; CDR3 protein: CASSFYPGTGTYEQYF
V gene: TRBV28; clone size: .; D gene: TRBD2; J gene: TRBJ2-3; CDR3 DNA: TGTGCCAGCAGTTTGGGGACTAGCGGGAGGGCCGCAGATACGCAGTATTTT; CDR3 protein: CASSLGTSGRAADTQYF
V gene: TRBV7-8; clone size: many; D gene: .; J gene: TRBJ1-3; CDR3 DNA: TGTGCCAGCAGCTTAGTTCAATACTTGAACTCTGGAAACACCATATATTTT; CDR3 protein: CASSLVQYLNSGNTIYF
V gene: TRBV30; clone size: .; D gene: TRBD1; J gene: TRBJ1-3; CDR3 DNA: TGTGCCTGGACCCTGACAGGGTCTGGAAACACCATATATTTT; CDR3 protein: CAWTLTGSGNTIYF
V gene: TRBV6-1; clone size: few; D gene: TRBD2; J gene: TRBJ2-4; CDR3 DNA: TGTGCCAGCAGTGAACAGGCAATAGCGGGAGGTTTAAACATTCAGTACTTC; CDR3 protein: CASSEQAIAGGLNIQYF
V gene: TRBV6-1; clone size: once; D gene: .; J gene: TRBJ2-7; CDR3 DNA: TGTGCCAGCAGTGAAGGGCGACGAGCAGACTACGAGCAGTACTTC; CDR3 protein: CASSEGRRADYEQYF
V gene: TRBV7-6; clone size: .; D gene: TRBD1; J gene: TRBJ2-7; CDR3 DNA: TGTGCCAGCAGCTCATACCTAGGGACAGGGGGCGACGAGCAGTACTTC; CDR3 protein: CASSSYLGTGGDEQYF
V gene: TRBV5-1; clone size: once; D gene: .; J gene: TRBJ2-2; CDR3 DNA: TGCGCCAGCAGCTCCGGGACCTACACCGGGGAGCTGTTTTTT; CDR3 protein: CASSSGTYTGELFF
V gene: TRBV4-2; clone size: .; D gene: .; J gene: TRBJ2-3; CDR3 DNA: TGTGCCAGCAGCCTAATAACAGGAGGGGTGGGCACAGATACGCAGTATTTT; CDR3 protein: CASSLITGGVGTDTQYF
V gene: TRBV19; clone size: .; D gene: TRBD2; J gene: TRBJ2-2; CDR3 DNA: TGTGCCAGTAGAGTCCCGACTAGCGGGAGCCCCGGGGAGCTGTTTTTT; CDR3 protein: CASRVPTSGSPGELFF
V gene: TRBV7-9; clone size: .; D gene: TRBD1; J gene: TRBJ1-1; CDR3 DNA: TGTGCCAGCAGCTTAAGTCCTAGGACAGGGAGAACTGAAGCTTTCTTT; CDR3 protein: CASSLSPRTGRTEAFF
V gene: TRBV29-1; clone size: .; D gene: .; J gene: TRBJ1-5; CDR3 DNA: TGCAGCGTTGGTTCGGGCGGTCAGCCCCAGCATTTT; CDR3 protein: CSVGSGGQPQHF
V gene: TRBV6-1; clone size: .; D gene: .; J gene: TRBJ2-5; CDR3 DNA: TGTGCCAGCAGTCTGATCCTGGGGGTCCAAGAGACCCAGTACTTC; CDR3 protein: CASSLILGVQETQYF
V gene: TRBV10-3; clone size: few; D gene: TRBD1; J gene: TRBJ2-1; CDR3 DNA: TGTGCCATCAGCGCCGCCGGGACAGGCTTTAACAATGAGCAGTTCTTC; CDR3 protein: CAISAAGTGFNNEQFF
V gene: TRBV5-6; clone size: few; D gene: .; J gene: TRBJ1-2; CDR3 DNA: TGTGCCAGCACCTGGACTGGGACTAACTATGGCTACACCTTC; CDR3 protein: CASTWTGTNYGYTF
V gene: TRBV28; clone size: .; D gene: TRBD2; J gene: TRBJ2-7; CDR3 DNA: TGTGCCAGCAGTTTAGGCCTAGCGGGAGCGAGGTTCCACGAGCAGTACTTC; CDR3 protein: CASSLGLAGARFHEQYF
V gene: TRBV10-1; clone size: .; D gene: TRBD2; J gene: TRBJ2-7; CDR3 DNA: TGCGCCAGCAGTGAGAAAGGGACTAGCGGGAGGTACGAGCAGTACTTC; CDR3 protein: CASSEKGTSGRYEQYF
V gene: TRBV19; clone size: .; D gene: .; J gene: TRBJ2-1; CDR3 DNA: TGTGCCAGTAGTATCCTAGGGAATGAGCAGTTCTTC; CDR3 protein: CASSILGNEQFF